This T cell receptor (beta chain) was recorded in a study of blood T cell repertoires in COVID-19. Background on the study: From the United States, Italy and Spain came samples of acute and convalescent COVID-19.

Clones were sequenced by immunoSEQ multiplex PCR, and TCRdb holds only the in-frame ones, with some missing. The sample consists of 250,000 to 400,000 clones, more than 70% of them appearing once. CDR3 length equals 14 residues. With 2 bases clipped from V and 3 bases from J, the junction kept 4 bases outside the gene matches. Germline V gives CDR1 MGHRA, CDR2 YSYEKL. This chain connects TRBV4-1 to TRBJ2-7; 7 bases fit TRBD1. The clonotype originates from a woman aged 30 to 39 with COVID-19, enrolled during active disease. The material sequenced was peripheral blood. CDR3 sequence: CASSQLTGDYEQYF. DNA for the CDR3: TGCGCCAGCAGCCAATTAACAGGGGACTACGAGCAGTACTTC.